Shown below are 29 T cell receptor beta chains from a single sample sequenced in a study of beta chain features in type 1 diabetes. Study-wide results and limits: Significant though moderate, a shortening of TCRB CDR3s appeared in all four CD4+ subsets of Type 1 diabetes patients.

No antigen has been assigned to these receptors. Every isolated RNA sample was fully reverse transcribed, so sequencing captured expressed TCRB transcripts. The assay was immunoSEQ multiplex PCR, and TCRdb's table has in-frame clones only and misses some. The sample lists some 350,000 clones, about 10% occurring once. The specimen sequenced was central memory CD4+ T cells from blood. Receptors were obtained from a man aged 25 to 40 with type 1 diabetes.

This clone occurred a few times. The rearrangement links TRBV19 to TRBJ2-1, with D tentatively TRBD1 or TRBD2 (5 bases each). The V and J ends lost 4 bases and 7 bases respectively, with 11 bases between them. CDR1 and CDR2 from the germline V gene are LNHDA and SQIVND (reference sequence). The CDR3 length is 13 residues. CDR3 sequence reads: CASSTRGENEQFF. The CDR3 DNA reads as TGTGCCAGTAGTACAAGGGGAGAGAATGAGCAGTTCTTC.

The chain links TRBV15 to TRBJ1-5; D remains unclear. Trimming removed 0 bases at V and 0 bases at J, with 12 bases between. From germline, CDR1 is LNHNV and CDR2 YYDKDF (reference sequence). This CDR3 has 17 amino acids. CDR3 sequence (DNA): TGTGCCACCAGCAGAGATTTCGGAGGATATAGCAATCAGCCCCAGCATTTT. Translating it yields CATSRDFGGYSNQPQHF.

This chain connects TRBV20-1 to TRBJ2-7; D remains unclear. Deletions cut 5 bases from V and 5 bases from J, with 10 bases between. The CDR3 sequence is 11 residues long. The germline gives CDR1 DFQATT, CDR2 SNEGSKA (reference sequence). The CDR3 reads CSAGTVNEQYF. DNA of the CDR3: TGCAGTGCTGGCACAGTAAACGAGCAGTACTTC.

The chain has TRBV6-1 and TRBJ1-1; tentative D call: TRBD1 (5 bases). V lost 7 bases to trimming and J lost 8 bases, with 14 bases between them. The CDR3 is 12 amino acids. Per germline, CDR1 MNHNS and CDR2 SASEGT. CDR3 sequence reads: CASTKPGLEAFF. CDR3 bases: TGTGCCAGCACCAAGCCGGGACTCGAAGCTTTCTTT.

The table lists this clone with a few counts. This chain uses TRBV5-4 with TRBJ2-5, with D perhaps matching TRBD2 (6 bases). Between the trimmed V and J ends, which lost 4 bases and 5 bases, there was a span of 15 bases. The length of the CDR3 is 14 residues. Germline CDR1 SGHNT, CDR2 YYREEE (reference sequence). The CDR3 DNA is TGTGCCAGCAGCCCGGACTACGGGGCGGAGACCCAGTACTTC. Protein: CASSPDYGAETQYF. The variable domain in full, completed from reference TRBV5-4 and TRBJ2-5, reads ETGVTQSPTHLIKTRGQQVTLRCSSQSGHNTVSWYQQALGQGPQFIFQYYREEENGRGNFPPRFSGLQFPNYSSELNVNALELDDSALYLCASSPDYGAETQYFGPGTRLLVL.

This clone has a count of ten or more. The gene calls are TRBV28 and TRBJ2-1; 13 nucleotides align to TRBD2. The CDR3 contains 18 residues. V gave up 6 bases and J gave up 0 bases; unmatched junction bases: 8. CDR1 and CDR2 from the germline V gene are MDHEN and SYDVKM. The CDR3: CASRPGTSGTLSYNEQFF. CDR3 DNA sequence: TGTGCCAGCAGGCCCGGGACTAGCGGGACCCTCTCCTACAATGAGCAGTTCTTC.

The gene calls are TRBV7-2 and TRBJ1-4, with 10 bases fitting TRBD1. The CDR3 covers 17 residues. Germline CDR1 SGHTA, CDR2 FQGNSA. The V gene end was trimmed by 5 bases and the J gene end by 7 bases; junction bases not matched to a gene: 13. CDR3 in DNA: TGTGCCAGCAGCGCCCGAGGCCTCGGGACAGGGGCTGAAAAACTGTTTTTT. Translating it yields CASSARGLGTGAEKLFF.

The table lists this clone with a few counts. The genes are TRBV7-2 and TRBJ2-1, with D possibly matching TRBD2 (6 bases). This CDR3 contains 15 residues. Germline assignment: CDR1 SGHTA and CDR2 FQGNSA. The V gene lost 3 bases and the J gene lost 9 bases, with 18 bases spanning the gap. The CDR3 DNA is TGTGCCAGCAGCTTTCTGGGCGGGACGTCGACTGAGCAGTTCTTC. Translated: CASSFLGGTSTEQFF.

This clone was detected only a few times. The chain combines TRBV6-6 with TRBJ2-7; tentative D call: TRBD1 (6 bases). Deletions cut 6 bases from V and 0 bases from J, with 12 bases between. CDR3 length equals 14 residues. Germline V CDR1 and CDR2: MNHNY, SVGAGI (reference sequence). For the CDR3, the DNA is TGTGCCAGCAGCTTCAGACAGGCCTCCTACGAGCAGTACTTC. This sequence encodes CASSFRQASYEQYF.

This clone was seen a few times. The chain has TRBV6-1 and TRBJ1-1, with D perhaps TRBD1 (6 bases). V was trimmed by 6 bases and J by 1 base, leaving 15 bases between them. There are 15 residues in the CDR3. From germline, CDR1 is MNHNS and CDR2 SASEGT. The CDR3 DNA follows: TGTGCCAGCAGGAGACAGGTTTCACAGAACACTGAAGCTTTCTTT. Amino acid sequence: CASRRQVSQNTEAFF.

J is TRBJ1-1 and V is TRBV10-3, with TRBD1 matching 12 bases. The CDR3 is made up of 14 amino acids. V lost 6 bases and J lost 3; bases outside the gene matches: 2. Germline CDR1 ENHRY, CDR2 SYGVKD. This CDR3 reads CAIRGQGAYTEAFF. The CDR3 DNA sequence: TGTGCCATCAGGGGACAGGGGGCCTACACTGAAGCTTTCTTT.

The J gene is TRBJ2-3, the V gene TRBV5-4; D not certain. V was shortened by 3 bases and J by 0 bases, with 8 bases between the two germline ends. CDR1 SGHNT and CDR2 YYREEE come from the germline V gene (reference sequence). The CDR3 runs to 14 residues. CDR3 nucleotide sequence: TGTGCCAGCAGCTACAGTCGTAGCACAGATACGCAGTATTTT. Residues: CASSYSRSTDTQYF.

This chain connects TRBV6-5 to TRBJ1-1, with D maybe TRBD1 (6 bases). The CDR3 is made up of 12 amino acids. CDR1 is MNHEY and CDR2 is SVGAGI in the germline V gene. V was trimmed by 6 bases and J by 8 bases, leaving 13 bases between them. The chain's CDR3 is CASRTGTQEAFF. The CDR3 bases are TGTGCCAGCAGAACCGGGACACAGGAAGCTTTCTTT.

This clone appeared a few times. V is TRBV13 and J is TRBJ1-1; 12 bases align to TRBD1. The CDR3 has 15 amino acids. CDR1 and CDR2 (germline): PRHDT, FYEKMQ (reference sequence). Trimming removed 5 bases from V and 3 bases from J; junction bases left unmatched: 4. This CDR3 is CASSPGQGAHTEAFF. CDR3 DNA: TGTGCCAGCAGCCCGGGACAGGGGGCGCACACTGAAGCTTTCTTT.

This clone turned up a few times. J is TRBJ2-7 and V is TRBV7-9; tentative D call: TRBD2 (8 bases). Between the trimmed V and J ends, which lost 0 bases and 7 bases, there was a span of 16 bases. Germline CDR1 and CDR2: SEHNR and FQNEAQ (reference sequence). The CDR3 has 15 residues. CDR3 loop: CASSLAGTRGREQYF. In DNA, the CDR3 is TGTGCCAGCAGCTTAGCCGGGACTAGGGGGCGGGAGCAGTACTTC.

This clone was observed a handful of times. The chain employs TRBV7-2 and TRBJ2-1, with D possibly being TRBD2 (5 bases). Germline assignment: CDR1 SGHTA and CDR2 FQGNSA. There are 15 residues in the CDR3. Between the trimmed V and J ends, which lost 3 bases and 3 bases, there was a span of 12 bases. The CDR3 nucleotides read TGTGCCAGCAGCTTGGGGAGCCTCAACTACAATGAGCAGTTCTTC. Translation gives CASSLGSLNYNEQFF.

This clone was seen only a few times. The rearrangement links TRBV5-1 to TRBJ2-7; possibly TRBD2 for D (6 bases). Germline V gives CDR1 SGHRS, CDR2 YFSETQ. The length of the CDR3 is 14 residues. V lost 2 bases, J lost 2 bases, and 11 bases lay in between. CDR3 coding DNA: TGCGCCAGCAGCTTAGACGGGAGCACCTACGAGCAGTACTTC. Translated: CASSLDGSTYEQYF.

The chain uses TRBV7-2 and TRBJ2-3, with D unresolved. V was clipped by 0 bases and J by 0 bases, with 13 bases between them. The CDR3 loop spans 17 amino acids. Germline V gives CDR1 SGHTA, CDR2 FQGNSA. CDR3 in DNA: TGTGCCAGCAGCTTAGCCAAAAGCCGACCTAGCACAGATACGCAGTATTTT. Its translation is CASSLAKSRPSTDTQYF.

The V call is TRBV6-5, the J call TRBJ2-1; D is perhaps TRBD2 (5 bases). CDR3 length equals 15 residues. Germline V gives CDR1 MNHEY, CDR2 SVGAGI. The germline V and J ends were trimmed by 1 base and 3 bases, with 10 bases remaining between them. CDR3 protein: CASSYWAGVYNEQFF. The CDR3 bases are TGTGCCAGCAGTTACTGGGCGGGTGTCTACAATGAGCAGTTCTTC.

J is TRBJ1-2 and V is TRBV7-2; D is undetermined. Germline CDR1 reads SGHTA; CDR2 reads FQGNSA. The CDR3 has 12 amino acids. Trimming cost V 6 bases and J 5 bases, with 10 bases left between them. CDR3 sequence reads: CASSFVGYGYTF. The CDR3 DNA reads TGTGCCAGCAGTTTCGTCGGGTATGGCTACACCTTC.

In its sample, this clone was seen a few times. Other DNA sequences within the sample encode an identical CDR3. The chain joins TRBV28 to TRBJ1-2; D gene ambiguous. CDR1 and CDR2 from the germline V gene are MDHEN and SYDVKM. The CDR3 is made up of 14 amino acids. The V end lost 3 bases, the J end lost 1 base, and 9 bases lay between the germline ends. In DNA, the CDR3 is TGTGCCAGCAGTTTTCGCGAGGTTAACTATGGCTACACCTTC. Its translation is CASSFREVNYGYTF.

This clone was picked up a small number of times. This chain links TRBV5-1 with TRBJ2-5; D call uncertain. This CDR3 contains 13 residues. V was trimmed by 0 bases and J by 11 bases, leaving 14 bases between them. Germline V lookup: CDR1 SGHRS, CDR2 YFSETQ. Here the CDR3 DNA reads TGCGCCAGCAGCTTGGCTCTTGATAGAGAGCAGTACTTC. Encoded protein: CASSLALDREQYF.

This chain links TRBV11-2 with TRBJ1-1; D uncertain. The CDR3 extends over 14 amino acids. Germline assignment: CDR1 SGHAT and CDR2 FQNNGV. The V end was cut by 5 bases, the J end by 1 base, with 11 bases between. The CDR3 reads CASSPPTGNTEAFF. The CDR3 DNA follows: TGTGCCAGCAGCCCCCCTACGGGGAACACTGAAGCTTTCTTT.

A few counts support this clone. Other DNA sequences in the same sample also yield this CDR3. The chain joins TRBV6-5 to TRBJ2-7, with 9 nucleotides matching TRBD1. Germline-derived CDR1 and CDR2 are MNHEY and SVGAGI. The CDR3 consists of 14 residues. V shed 0 bases, J shed 4 bases, and the junction held 1 base outside the gene matches. CDR3 DNA: TGTGCCAGCAGTTACTCGACAGGGGGATACGAGCAGTACTTC. Protein product: CASSYSTGGYEQYF.

The chain is built from TRBV6-5 and TRBJ2-5, with D hard to call. Germline-derived CDR1 and CDR2 are MNHEY and SVGAGI. V was cut by 6 bases and J by 0 bases, with 11 bases left in between. The CDR3 extends over 14 amino acids. The CDR3 nucleotides are TGTGCCAGCAGCCGTAACTTGCACCAAGAGACCCAGTACTTC. Translated: CASSRNLHQETQYF.

The V gene is TRBV4-3, the J gene TRBJ2-2; 15 bases line up with TRBD2. The CDR3 has 19 amino acids. Germline V gene sequence: CDR1 LGHNA, CDR2 YSLEER. The ends lost 4 bases at V and 4 bases at J; junction bases unmatched: 10. The DNA for the CDR3 is TGCGCCAGCAGCCGCTTCGGACTAGCGGGAGGGCTTCGCACCGGGGAGCTGTTTTTT. This codes for CASSRFGLAGGLRTGELFF.

This chain connects TRBV7-2 to TRBJ2-7, with no clear D. The length of the CDR3 is 15 residues. Per the germline V gene, CDR1 is SGHTA and CDR2 is FQGNSA. V was pared by 4 bases and J by 4 bases, with 17 bases between. This chain's CDR3 is CASSSQPGRQYEQYF. DNA for the CDR3: TGTGCCAGCAGCTCCCAACCCGGACGTCAATACGAGCAGTACTTC.

The rearrangement joins TRBV9 to TRBJ2-2; D perhaps matches TRBD2 (6 bases). Germline CDR1 SGDLS, CDR2 YYNGEE. The CDR3 contains 13 residues. Trimming took off 4 bases at V and 5 bases at J, with 9 bases between the two ends. DNA of the CDR3: TGTGCCAGCAGCTCCGGGAGAACCGGGGAGCTGTTTTTT. This gives the protein CASSSGRTGELFF.

This clone was observed a handful of times. The rearrangement links TRBV13 to TRBJ1-1, with 9 positions matching TRBD1. The CDR3 contains 15 residues. CDR1 is PRHDT, CDR2 FYEKMQ, per germline (reference sequence). V gave up 5 bases and J gave up 1 base; unmatched junction bases: 5. The CDR3 is CASSPRDRANTEAFF. The CDR3 nucleotides read TGTGCCAGCAGCCCCCGGGACAGGGCGAACACTGAAGCTTTCTTT.